This T cell receptor beta chain stems from a study of neurological immune-mediated disorders (dated 2019 in TCRdb). Context from the whole study: Peripheral blood TCR-beta repertoires from patients with HTLV-I-associated myelopathy (HAM/TSP), patients with multiple sclerosis, and healthy controls were compared in the study using UMI-based sequencing. The cohort was made up of 65 to 75 subjects, consisting of roughly 14 HAM/TSP patients, around 35 multiple sclerosis patients and 20 healthy controls. Longitudinal samples, technical triplicates and paired sorted CD4+ and CD8+ T-cell subsets, alongside PBMC samples, were included among the approximately 110 TCR-beta libraries. Beyond this particular receptor, the publication reports: TCR clonal expansion was highest in HAM/TSP patients and lowest in MS patients, with MS patients falling below even healthy controls. No identical CDR3 amino acid sequences were found to be shared among expanded clones across subjects, suggesting that TCR-beta repertoires were private in all groups.

The healthy controls were volunteers from a blood bank in Maryland, USA. Sorted-subset TCR libraries were prepared from over 850,000 sorted CD4+ or CD8+ T cells. Peripheral blood was subjected to Ficoll-Hypaque density gradient centrifugation to isolate PBMCs, which were then cryopreserved in liquid nitrogen. Paired sorted CD4+ and CD8+ subsets came from healthy controls, HAM/TSP patients and MS patients. cDNA synthesis used template-switch 5'RACE with a primer carrying a 10-nucleotide random unique molecular identifier tagging each TCR transcript. Every sequencing run yielded over 190 million TCR-beta sequences covering 15-18 subjects. The RNeasy kit was used for extraction of total RNA. TCR-beta VDJ regions were amplified with primers for the TCR constant region and the 5'RACE anchor, using the KAPA Real-time Library Amplification kit. A first PCR added sample indexes and Illumina adaptors, and a second PCR then raised library yield. After Ampure bead purification, the TCR product of roughly 650 bp was size-selected on a 2% E-gel SizeSelection system. Before pooling, libraries had their quality checked on a Bioanalyzer, their concentration measured with Qubit, and their quantity determined with the Kapa Library Quantification kit. Libraries were sequenced paired-end 2 x 150 bp on an Illumina HiSeq 2500. To increase sequence diversity, about 25-31% phiX was spiked into each library pool. As for how the authors treated the data: The quality-filtered reads were processed with the UMI-based MiGEC pipeline, whose error correction step removed more than 80% of the raw TCR sequences. IMGT germline references were used for alignment of VDJ genes, and clonotypes were defined by a unique CDR3 amino acid sequence together with V-J genes. Clonal expansion, Shannon diversity, and CDR3 relatedness (CalcPairwiseDistances, ClusterSamples) were evaluated with VDJtools, and phylogenetic trees were built with CLCbio workbench. Using coefficient-of-variation modelling across technical triplicates, the study counted a clone as expanded if it had at least 8 unique UMIs. TCRdb took the public reads, trimmed them with fastp at Q25, ran MiXCR for clone calling and kept in-frame beta chains. All rows with the same CDR3 protein become a single entry with the most common DNA and genes. The V and J calls were determined by TCRdb, not by the authors. The sample includes fewer than 55,000 distinct CDR3 sequences, with over 6% observed a single time. The leading ten clones occupy about 0.57% of the sample.

From a lookup of the germline V gene, CDR1 and CDR2 are KGHSH and LQKENI. V and J are truncated by 1 base and 2 bases respectively, leaving an intervening sequence of 14 bases. Counted from cysteine to phenylalanine, this CDR3 has 17 amino acids. This entry keeps only the CDR3 DNA: 51 bases, framed from base 1. Note on this clonotype: It lacks a known antigen. One base away there is no much larger clone; base qualities are not given.

This TCR was sampled from a woman aged 35 to 49 in good health. Recombination joined TRBV18 with TRBJ1-4, with the D segment identity uncertain. The sample was CD4+ T cells from blood. This receptor has the CDR3 CASSPLKGGSTNEKLFF. The DNA sequence follows: TGTGCCAGCTCACCACTAAAGGGAGGGTCGACTAATGAAAAACTGTTTTTT.